This TCR beta chain was retrieved from a study of T cells of healthy individuals. One entry per CDR3 protein results from TCRdb running MiXCR on the 5' RACE reads. Among nearly 100,000 distinct CDR3 sequences listed, 15% to 20% were seen once. The germline CDR1 and CDR2 sequences are MNHEY and SVGEGT. The CDR3 runs 17 residues. The V end was cut by 6 bases, the J end by 0 bases, with 18 bases between. This sequence was found in a human donor in good health. The chain uses TRBV6-2 or TRBV6-3 and TRBJ1-5; possibly TRBD1 for D (5 bases). CDR3 protein: CASRSKLGTSSNQPQHF. As DNA, the CDR3 is TGTGCCAGCAGATCCAAGCTCGGGACTTCTAGCAATCAGCCCCAGCATTTT.